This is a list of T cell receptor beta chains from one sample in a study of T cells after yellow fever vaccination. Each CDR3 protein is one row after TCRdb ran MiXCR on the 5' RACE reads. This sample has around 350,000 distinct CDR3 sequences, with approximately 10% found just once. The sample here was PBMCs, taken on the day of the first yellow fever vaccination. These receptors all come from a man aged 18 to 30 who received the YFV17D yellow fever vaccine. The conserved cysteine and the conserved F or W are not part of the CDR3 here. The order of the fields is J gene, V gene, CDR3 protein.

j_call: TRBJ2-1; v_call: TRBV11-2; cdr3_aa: ASSYPSGGDGTYNEQF
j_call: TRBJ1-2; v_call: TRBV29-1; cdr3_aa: SGRQGVYGYT
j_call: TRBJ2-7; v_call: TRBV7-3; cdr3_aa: ASSLQRGLSYEQY
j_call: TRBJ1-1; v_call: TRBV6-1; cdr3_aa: ASNQDRDREAF
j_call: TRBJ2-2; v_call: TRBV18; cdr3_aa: ASSPGQVTTGELF
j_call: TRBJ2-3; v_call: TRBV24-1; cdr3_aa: ATSAADTQY
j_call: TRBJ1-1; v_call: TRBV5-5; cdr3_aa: ASSPGTGVTEAF
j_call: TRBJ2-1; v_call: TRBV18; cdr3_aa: ASSPAARYPYNEQF
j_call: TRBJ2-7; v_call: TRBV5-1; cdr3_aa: ASSRIRGGFYEQY
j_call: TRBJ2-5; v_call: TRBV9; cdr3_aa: ASSLEGRTSGGRQETQY
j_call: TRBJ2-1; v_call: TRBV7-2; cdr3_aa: ASSRQRGSYNEQF
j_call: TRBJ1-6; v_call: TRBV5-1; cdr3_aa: ASSSGTKDSPLH
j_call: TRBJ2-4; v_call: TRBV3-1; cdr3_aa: ASSQRARQDQY
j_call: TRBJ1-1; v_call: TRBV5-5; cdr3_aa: ASSYIGRDTEAF
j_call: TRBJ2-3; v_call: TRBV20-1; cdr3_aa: SAKGLAGEEDTQY
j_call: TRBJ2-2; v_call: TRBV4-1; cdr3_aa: ANSHHGNTGELF
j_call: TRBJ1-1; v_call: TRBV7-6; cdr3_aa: ASSDWTGINTEAF
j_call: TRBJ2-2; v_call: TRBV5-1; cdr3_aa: ASSFNAFELF
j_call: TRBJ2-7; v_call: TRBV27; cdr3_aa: ASSFRGQAYEQY
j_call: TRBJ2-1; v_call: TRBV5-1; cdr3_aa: ASSKDRADNEQF
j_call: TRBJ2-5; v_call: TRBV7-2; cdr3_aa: ASSLVVLEVTVQTQY
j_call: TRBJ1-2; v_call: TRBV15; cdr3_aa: ATSIRQGPYGYT
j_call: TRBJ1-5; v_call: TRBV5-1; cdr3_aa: ASSLGTGEQPQH
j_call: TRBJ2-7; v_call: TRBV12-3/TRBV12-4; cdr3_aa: ASSSGTGGSYEQY
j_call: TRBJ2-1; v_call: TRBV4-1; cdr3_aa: ASSQGLVISLDEQF
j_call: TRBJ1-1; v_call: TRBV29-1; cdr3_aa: SVGGRDTEAF
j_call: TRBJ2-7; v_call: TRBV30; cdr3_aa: AWSRQIPGEQY
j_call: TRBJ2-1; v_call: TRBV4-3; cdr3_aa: ASSQEEDPYNEQF
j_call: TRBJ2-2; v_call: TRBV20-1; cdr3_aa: SARPTGRRTGELF
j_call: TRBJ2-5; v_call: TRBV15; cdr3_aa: ASTEGGPETQY
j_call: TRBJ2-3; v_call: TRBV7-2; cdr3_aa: ASSPLAGGLPDTQY
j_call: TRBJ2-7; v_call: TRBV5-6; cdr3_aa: ASSLITGYEQY
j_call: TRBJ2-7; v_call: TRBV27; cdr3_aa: ASSFGGTRYEQY
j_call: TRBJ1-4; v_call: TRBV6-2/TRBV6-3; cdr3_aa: ASTLPGTGYEKLF
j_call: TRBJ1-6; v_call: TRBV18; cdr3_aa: ASSSGQAARSPLH
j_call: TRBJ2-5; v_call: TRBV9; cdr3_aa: ASSVAGEKWETQY
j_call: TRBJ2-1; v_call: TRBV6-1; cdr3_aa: ASRALAGGPRNEQF
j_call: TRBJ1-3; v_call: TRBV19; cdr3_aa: ASSDMGSGNTIY
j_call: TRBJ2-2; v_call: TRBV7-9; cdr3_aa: ASRLLEENTGELF
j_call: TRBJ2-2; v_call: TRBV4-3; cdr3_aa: ASSQRGANTGELF
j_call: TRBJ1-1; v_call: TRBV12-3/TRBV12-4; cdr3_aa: ACRRRTEAF
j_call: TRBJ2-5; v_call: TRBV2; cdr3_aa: ASGRETQY